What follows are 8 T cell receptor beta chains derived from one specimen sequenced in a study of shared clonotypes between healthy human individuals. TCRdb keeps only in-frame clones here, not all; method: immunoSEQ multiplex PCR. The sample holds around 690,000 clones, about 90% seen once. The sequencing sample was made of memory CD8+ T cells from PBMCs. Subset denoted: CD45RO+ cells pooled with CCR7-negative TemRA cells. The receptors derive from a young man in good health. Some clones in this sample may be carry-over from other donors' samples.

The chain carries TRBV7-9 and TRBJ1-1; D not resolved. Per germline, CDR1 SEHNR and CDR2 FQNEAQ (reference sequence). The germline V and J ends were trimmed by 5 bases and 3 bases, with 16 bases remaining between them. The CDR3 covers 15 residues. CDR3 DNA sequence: TGTGCCAGCAGCCATTCAGCCACCTGGGACACTGAAGCTTTCTTT. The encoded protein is CASSHSATWDTEAFF.

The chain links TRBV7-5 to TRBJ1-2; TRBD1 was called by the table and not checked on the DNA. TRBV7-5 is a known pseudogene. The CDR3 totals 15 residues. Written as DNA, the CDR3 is TGTGCCAGAAGGCCGCCCCACAGGGGAGGCTATGGCTACACCTTC. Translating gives CARRPPHRGGYGYTF.

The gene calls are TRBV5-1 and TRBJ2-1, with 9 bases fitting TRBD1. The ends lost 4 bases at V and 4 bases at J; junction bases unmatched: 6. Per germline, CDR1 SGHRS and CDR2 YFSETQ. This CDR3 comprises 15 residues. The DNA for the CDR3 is TGCGCCAGCAGCCTACAGGGGGCGAGTTACAATGAGCAGTTCTTC. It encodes CASSLQGASYNEQFF.

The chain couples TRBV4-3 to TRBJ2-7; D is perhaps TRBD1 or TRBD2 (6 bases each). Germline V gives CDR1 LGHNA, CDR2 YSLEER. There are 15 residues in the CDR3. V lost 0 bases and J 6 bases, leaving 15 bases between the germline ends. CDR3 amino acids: CASSQDRGLGLEQYF. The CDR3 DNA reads TGCGCCAGCAGCCAAGATCGGGGGCTAGGGCTCGAGCAGTACTTC.

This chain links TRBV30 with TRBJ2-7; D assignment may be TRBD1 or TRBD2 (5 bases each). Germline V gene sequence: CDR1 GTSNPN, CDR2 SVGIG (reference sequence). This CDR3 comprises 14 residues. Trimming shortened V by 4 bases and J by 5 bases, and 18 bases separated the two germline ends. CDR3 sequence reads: CAWKLGPRGHEQYF. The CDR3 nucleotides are TGTGCCTGGAAATTGGGCCCTCGGGGCCACGAGCAGTACTTC.

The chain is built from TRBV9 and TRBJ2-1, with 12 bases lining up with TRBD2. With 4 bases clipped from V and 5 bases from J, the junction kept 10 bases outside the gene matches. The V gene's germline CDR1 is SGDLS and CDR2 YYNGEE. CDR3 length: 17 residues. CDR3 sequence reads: CASSSIWTSGTDNEQFF. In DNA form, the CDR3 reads TGTGCCAGCAGCTCCATATGGACTAGCGGGACCGACAATGAGCAGTTCTTC.

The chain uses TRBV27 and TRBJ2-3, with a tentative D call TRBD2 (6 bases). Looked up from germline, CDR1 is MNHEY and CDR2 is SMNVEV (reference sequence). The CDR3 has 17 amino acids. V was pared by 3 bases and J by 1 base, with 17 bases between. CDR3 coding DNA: TGTGCCAGCAGTTTTGGAGCGGCGGGACTGCGCACAGATACGCAGTATTTT. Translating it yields CASSFGAAGLRTDTQYF.

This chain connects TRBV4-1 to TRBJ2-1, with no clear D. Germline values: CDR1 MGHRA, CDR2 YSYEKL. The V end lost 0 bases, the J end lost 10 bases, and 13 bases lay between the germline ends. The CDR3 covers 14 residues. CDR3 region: CASSQDRSAPEQFF. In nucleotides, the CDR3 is TGCGCCAGCAGCCAAGATAGGAGCGCCCCGGAGCAGTTCTTC.